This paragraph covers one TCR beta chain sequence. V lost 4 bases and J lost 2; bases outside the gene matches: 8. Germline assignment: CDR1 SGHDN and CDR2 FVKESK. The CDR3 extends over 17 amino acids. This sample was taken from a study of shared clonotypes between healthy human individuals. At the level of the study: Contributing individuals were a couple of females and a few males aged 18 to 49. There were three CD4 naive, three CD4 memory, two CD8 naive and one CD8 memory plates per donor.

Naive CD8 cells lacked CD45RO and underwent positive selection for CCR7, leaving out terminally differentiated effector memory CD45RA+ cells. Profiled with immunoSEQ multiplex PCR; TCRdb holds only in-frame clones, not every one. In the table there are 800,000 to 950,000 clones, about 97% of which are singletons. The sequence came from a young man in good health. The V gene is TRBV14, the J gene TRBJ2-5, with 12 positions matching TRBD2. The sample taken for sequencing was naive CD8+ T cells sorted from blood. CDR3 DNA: TGTGCCAGCAGCCTAGGGCGACTAGCGGGAGTTCAAGAGACCCAGTACTTC. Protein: CASSLGRLAGVQETQYF.